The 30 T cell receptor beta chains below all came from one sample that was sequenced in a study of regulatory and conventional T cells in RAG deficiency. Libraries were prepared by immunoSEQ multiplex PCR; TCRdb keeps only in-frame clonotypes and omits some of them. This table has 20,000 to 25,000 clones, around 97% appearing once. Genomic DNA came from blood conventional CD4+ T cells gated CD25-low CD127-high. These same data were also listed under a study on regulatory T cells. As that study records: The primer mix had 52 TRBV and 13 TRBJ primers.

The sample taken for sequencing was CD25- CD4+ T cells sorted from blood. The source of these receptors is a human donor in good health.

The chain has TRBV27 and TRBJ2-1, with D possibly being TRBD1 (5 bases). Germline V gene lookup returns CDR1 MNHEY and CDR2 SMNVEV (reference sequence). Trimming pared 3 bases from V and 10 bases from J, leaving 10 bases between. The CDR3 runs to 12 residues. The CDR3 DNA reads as TGTGCCAGCAGTTTCTCTAGGGGAGAGCAGTTCTTC. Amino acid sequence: CASSFSRGEQFF.

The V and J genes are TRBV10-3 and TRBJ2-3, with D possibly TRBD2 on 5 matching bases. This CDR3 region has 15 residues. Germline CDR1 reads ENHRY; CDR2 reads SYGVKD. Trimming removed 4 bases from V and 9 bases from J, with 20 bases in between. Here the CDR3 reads CAISAEDGRFGTQYF. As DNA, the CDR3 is TGTGCCATCAGTGCGGAGGACGGTAGGTTTGGAACGCAGTATTTT.

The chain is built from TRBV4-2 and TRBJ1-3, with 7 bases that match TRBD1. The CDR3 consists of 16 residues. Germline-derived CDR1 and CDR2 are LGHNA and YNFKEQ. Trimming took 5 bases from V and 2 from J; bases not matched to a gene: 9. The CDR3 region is CASSAAGTVAGNTIYF. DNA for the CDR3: TGTGCCAGCAGCGCCGCTGGGACAGTCGCTGGAAACACCATATATTTT.

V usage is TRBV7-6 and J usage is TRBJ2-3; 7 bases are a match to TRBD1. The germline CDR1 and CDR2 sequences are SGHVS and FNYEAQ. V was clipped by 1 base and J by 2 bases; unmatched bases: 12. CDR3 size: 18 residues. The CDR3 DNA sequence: TGTGCCAGCAGCTTAGAAGGGGGCGCCCGGTCCTACACAGATACGCAGTATTTT. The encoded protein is CASSLEGGARSYTDTQYF.

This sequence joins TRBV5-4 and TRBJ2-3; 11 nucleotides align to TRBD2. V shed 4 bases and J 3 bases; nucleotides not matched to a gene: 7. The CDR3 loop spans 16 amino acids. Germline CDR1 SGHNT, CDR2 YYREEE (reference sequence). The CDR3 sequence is CASSPRLAGSTDTQYF. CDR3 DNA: TGTGCCAGCAGCCCACGACTAGCGGGGAGTACAGATACGCAGTATTTT.

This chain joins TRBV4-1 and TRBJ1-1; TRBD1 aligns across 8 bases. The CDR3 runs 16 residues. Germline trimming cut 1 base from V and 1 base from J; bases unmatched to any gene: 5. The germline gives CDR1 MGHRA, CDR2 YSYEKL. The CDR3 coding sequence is TGCGCCAGCAGCCAAGTTGTCCAGGGGGCGAACACTGAAGCTTTCTTT. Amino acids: CASSQVVQGANTEAFF.

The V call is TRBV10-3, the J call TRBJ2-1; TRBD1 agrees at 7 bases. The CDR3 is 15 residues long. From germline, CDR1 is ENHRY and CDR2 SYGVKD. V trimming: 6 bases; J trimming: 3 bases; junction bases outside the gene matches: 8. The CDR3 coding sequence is TGTGCCATCAGCGCTTACCGGGACAGCTACAATGAGCAGTTCTTC. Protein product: CAISAYRDSYNEQFF.

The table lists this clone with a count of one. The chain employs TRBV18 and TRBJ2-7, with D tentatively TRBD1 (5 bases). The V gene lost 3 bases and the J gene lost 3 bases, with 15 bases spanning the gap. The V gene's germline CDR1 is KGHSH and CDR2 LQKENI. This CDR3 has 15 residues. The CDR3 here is CASSPLAGAFYEQYF. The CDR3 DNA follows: TGTGCCAGCTCACCCTTAGCTGGGGCGTTCTACGAGCAGTACTTC. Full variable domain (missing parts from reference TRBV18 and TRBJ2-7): NAGVMQNPRHLVRRRGQEARLRCSPMKGHSHVYWYRQLPEEGLKFMVYLQKENIIDESGMPKERFSAEFPKEGPSILRIQQVVRGDSAAYFCASSPLAGAFYEQYFGPGTRLTVT.

The CDR3 DNA reads TGTGCCAGCAGCTTAGCGGGACAGGGATACTACAATGAGCAGTTCTTC. It codes for CASSLAGQGYYNEQFF. This chain links TRBV7-9 with TRBJ2-1, with 9 bases identical to TRBD1. The CDR3 spans 16 residues. Germline trimming cut 0 bases from V and 3 bases from J; bases unmatched to any gene: 3. From germline, CDR1 is SEHNR and CDR2 FQNEAQ (reference sequence).

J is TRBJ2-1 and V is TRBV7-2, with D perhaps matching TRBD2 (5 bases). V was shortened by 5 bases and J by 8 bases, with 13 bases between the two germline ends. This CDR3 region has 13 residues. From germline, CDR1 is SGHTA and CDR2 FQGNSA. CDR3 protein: CASSRTSRYEQFF. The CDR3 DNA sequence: TGTGCCAGCAGCCGGACTTCCCGGTATGAGCAGTTCTTC.

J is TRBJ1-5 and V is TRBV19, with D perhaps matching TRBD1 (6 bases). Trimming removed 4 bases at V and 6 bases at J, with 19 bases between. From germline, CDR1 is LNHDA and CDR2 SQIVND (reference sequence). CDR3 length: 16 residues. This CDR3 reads CASSSPRGAPSQPQHF. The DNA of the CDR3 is TGTGCCAGTAGTAGCCCTCGGGGGGCGCCGAGTCAGCCCCAGCATTTT.

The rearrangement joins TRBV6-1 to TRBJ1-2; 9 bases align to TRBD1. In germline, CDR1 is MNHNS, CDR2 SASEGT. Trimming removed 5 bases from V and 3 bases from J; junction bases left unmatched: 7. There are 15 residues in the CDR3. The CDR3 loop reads CASSSPDRGDYGYTF. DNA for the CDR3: TGTGCCAGCAGTAGCCCGGACAGGGGAGACTATGGCTACACCTTC.

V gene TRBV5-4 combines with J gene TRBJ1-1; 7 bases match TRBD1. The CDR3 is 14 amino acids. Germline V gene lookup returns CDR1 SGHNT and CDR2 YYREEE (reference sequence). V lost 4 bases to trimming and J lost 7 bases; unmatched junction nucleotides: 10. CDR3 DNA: TGTGCCAGCAGCCTACTAGACAGGGATGATGAAGCTTTCTTT. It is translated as CASSLLDRDDEAFF.

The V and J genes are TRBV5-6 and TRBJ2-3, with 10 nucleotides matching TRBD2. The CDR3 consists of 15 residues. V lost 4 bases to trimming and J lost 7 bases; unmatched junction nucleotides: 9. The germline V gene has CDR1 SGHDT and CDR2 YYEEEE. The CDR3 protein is CASSPMSGGANTQYF. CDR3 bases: TGTGCCAGCAGCCCCATGAGCGGGGGGGCGAATACGCAGTATTTT. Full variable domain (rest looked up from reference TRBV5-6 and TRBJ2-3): DAGVTQSPTHLIKTRGQQVTLRCSPKSGHDTVSWYQQALGQGPQFIFQYYEEEERQRGNFPDRFSGHQFPNYSSELNVNALLLGDSALYLCASSPMSGGANTQYFGPGTRLTVL.

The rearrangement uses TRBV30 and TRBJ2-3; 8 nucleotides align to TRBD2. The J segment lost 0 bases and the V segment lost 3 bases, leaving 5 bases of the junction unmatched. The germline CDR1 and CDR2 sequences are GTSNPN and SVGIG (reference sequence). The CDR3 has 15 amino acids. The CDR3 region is CAWSARLASTDTQYF. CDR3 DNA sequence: TGTGCCTGGAGCGCCCGACTAGCGAGCACAGATACGCAGTATTTT.

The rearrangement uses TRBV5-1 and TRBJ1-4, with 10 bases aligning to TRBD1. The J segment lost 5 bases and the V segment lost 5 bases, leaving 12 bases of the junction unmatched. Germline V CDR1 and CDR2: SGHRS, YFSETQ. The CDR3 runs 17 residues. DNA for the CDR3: TGCGCCAGCAGTTCCGGGACAGGGGCCATTCCGAATGAAAAACTGTTTTTT. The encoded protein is CASSSGTGAIPNEKLFF.

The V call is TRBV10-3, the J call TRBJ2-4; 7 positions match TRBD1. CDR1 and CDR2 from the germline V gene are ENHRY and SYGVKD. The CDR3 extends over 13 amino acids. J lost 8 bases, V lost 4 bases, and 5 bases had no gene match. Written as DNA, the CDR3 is TGTGCCATCAGTGGGGGACAGCTGGACATTCAGTACTTC. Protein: CAISGGQLDIQYF.

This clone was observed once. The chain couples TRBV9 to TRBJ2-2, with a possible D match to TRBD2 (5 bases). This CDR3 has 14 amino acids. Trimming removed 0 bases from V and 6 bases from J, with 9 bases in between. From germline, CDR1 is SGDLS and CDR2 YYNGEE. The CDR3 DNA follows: TGTGCCAGCAGCGTAGCCGGGGAAGCCGGGGAGCTGTTTTTT. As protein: CASSVAGEAGELFF.

This chain's CDR3 is CASSQARLYYNEQFF. The CDR3 nucleotides are TGTGCCAGCAGCCAAGCCCGTCTCTATTACAATGAGCAGTTCTTC. This chain joins TRBV4-2 and TRBJ2-1; no firm D call. The CDR3 contains 15 residues. Per germline, CDR1 LGHNA and CDR2 YNFKEQ. V lost 1 base, J lost 4 bases, and 11 bases lay in between.

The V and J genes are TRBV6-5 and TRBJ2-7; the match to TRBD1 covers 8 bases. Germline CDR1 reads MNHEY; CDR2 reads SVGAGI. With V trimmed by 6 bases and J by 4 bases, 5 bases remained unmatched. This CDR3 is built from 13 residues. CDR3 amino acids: CASSWDRTYEQYF. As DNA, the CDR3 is TGTGCCAGCAGCTGGGACAGGACATACGAGCAGTACTTC.

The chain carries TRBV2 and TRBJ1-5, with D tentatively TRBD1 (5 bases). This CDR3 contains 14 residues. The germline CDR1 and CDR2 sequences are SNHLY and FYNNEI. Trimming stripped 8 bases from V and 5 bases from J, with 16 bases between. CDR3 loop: CASSGGLGDQPQHF. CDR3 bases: TGTGCCAGCTCCGGGGGGTTAGGCGATCAGCCCCAGCATTTT.

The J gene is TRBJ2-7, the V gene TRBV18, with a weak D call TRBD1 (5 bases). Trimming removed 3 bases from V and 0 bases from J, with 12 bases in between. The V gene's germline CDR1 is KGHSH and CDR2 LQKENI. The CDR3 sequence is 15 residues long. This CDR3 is CASSPGQVSSYEQYF. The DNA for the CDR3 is TGTGCCAGCTCACCGGGGCAGGTGTCCTCCTACGAGCAGTACTTC. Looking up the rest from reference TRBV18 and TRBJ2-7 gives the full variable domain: NAGVMQNPRHLVRRRGQEARLRCSPMKGHSHVYWYRQLPEEGLKFMVYLQKENIIDESGMPKERFSAEFPKEGPSILRIQQVVRGDSAAYFCASSPGQVSSYEQYFGPGTRLTVT.

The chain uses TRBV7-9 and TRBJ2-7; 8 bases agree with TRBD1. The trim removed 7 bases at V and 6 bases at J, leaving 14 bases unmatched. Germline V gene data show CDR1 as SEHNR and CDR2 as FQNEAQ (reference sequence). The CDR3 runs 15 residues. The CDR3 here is CASTGQGGVSFEQYF. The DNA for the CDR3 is TGTGCCAGCACTGGACAGGGAGGCGTTTCGTTCGAGCAGTACTTC.

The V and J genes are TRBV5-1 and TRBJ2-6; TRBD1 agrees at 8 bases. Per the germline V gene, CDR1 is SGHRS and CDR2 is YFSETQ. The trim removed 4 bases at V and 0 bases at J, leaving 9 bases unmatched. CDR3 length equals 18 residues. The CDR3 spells CASSTDRVIISGANVLTF. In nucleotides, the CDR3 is TGCGCCAGCAGCACGGACAGGGTAATAATCTCTGGGGCCAACGTCCTGACTTTC. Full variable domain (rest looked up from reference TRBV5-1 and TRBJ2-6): KAGVTQTPRYLIKTRGQQVTLSCSPISGHRSVSWYQQTPGQGLQFLFEYFSETQRNKGNFPGRFSGRQFSNSRSEMNVSTLELGDSALYLCASSTDRVIISGANVLTFGAGSRLTVL.

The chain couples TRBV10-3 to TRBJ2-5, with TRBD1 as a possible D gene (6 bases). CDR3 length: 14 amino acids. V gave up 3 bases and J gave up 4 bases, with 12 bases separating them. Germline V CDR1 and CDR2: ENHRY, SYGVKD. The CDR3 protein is CAISEGGSAETQYF. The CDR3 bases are TGTGCCATCAGTGAAGGGGGATCTGCAGAGACCCAGTACTTC.

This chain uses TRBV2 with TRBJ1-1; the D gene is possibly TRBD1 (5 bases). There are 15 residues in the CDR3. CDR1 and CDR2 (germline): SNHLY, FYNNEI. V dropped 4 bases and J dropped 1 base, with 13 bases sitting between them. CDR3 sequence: CASSARQLENTEAFF. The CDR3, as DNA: TGTGCCAGCAGTGCACGACAGCTAGAGAACACTGAAGCTTTCTTT.

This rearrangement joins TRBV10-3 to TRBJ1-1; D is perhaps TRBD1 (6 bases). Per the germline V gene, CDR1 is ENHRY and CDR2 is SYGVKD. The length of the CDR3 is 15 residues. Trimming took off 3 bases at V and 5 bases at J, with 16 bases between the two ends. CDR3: CAISDPQGQGTEAFF. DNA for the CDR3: TGTGCCATCAGTGACCCACAGGGCCAGGGGACTGAAGCTTTCTTT.

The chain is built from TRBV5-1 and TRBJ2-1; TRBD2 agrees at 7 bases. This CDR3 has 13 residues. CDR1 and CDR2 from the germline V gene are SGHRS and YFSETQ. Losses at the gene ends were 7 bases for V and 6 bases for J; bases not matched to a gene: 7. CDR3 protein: CASSVERGNEQFF. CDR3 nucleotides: TGCGCCAGCTCCGTTGAGCGGGGCAATGAGCAGTTCTTC.

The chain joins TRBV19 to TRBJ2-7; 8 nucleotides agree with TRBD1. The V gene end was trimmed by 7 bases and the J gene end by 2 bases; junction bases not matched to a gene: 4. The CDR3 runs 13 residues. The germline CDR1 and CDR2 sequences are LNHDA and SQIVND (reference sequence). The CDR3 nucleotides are TGTGCCAGTACTGGACAGGGAGCCTACGAGCAGTACTTC. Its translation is CASTGQGAYEQYF.

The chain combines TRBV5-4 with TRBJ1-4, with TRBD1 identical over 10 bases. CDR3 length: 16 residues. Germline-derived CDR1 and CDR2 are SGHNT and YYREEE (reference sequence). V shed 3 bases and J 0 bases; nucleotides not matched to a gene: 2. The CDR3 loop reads CASSSGTGATNEKLFF. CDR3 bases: TGTGCCAGCAGCTCCGGGACAGGGGCAACTAATGAAAAACTGTTTTTT.